These 2 T cell receptor beta chains share one sample of origin, sequenced in a study of cytomegalovirus exposure and HLA in healthy donors. The PCR was carried out with 60 Vbeta primers and 13 Jbeta primers. TCRdb's table, derived via immunoSEQ multiplex PCR, lists solely in-frame clones and lacks some. This repertoire shows roughly 80,000 clones, roughly two thirds found once; its top ten account for 6.5% to 7.5%. Source material: PBMCs. The receptor set was obtained from a woman aged 45-59 years in good health and CMV-seropositive.

This chain links TRBV10-2 with TRBJ1-1, with D possibly TRBD1 on 6 matching bases. From germline, CDR1 is WSHSY and CDR2 SAAADI. The V end was cut by 8 bases, the J end by 8 bases, with 9 bases between. This CDR3 contains 10 residues. The CDR3: CASRGGEAFF. The CDR3 region has the DNA TGCGCCAGCCGAGGGGGAGAAGCTTTCTTT.

The table lists this clone with a few counts. The gene calls are TRBV2 and TRBJ1-6; D ambiguous. The CDR3 runs 16 residues. Germline values: CDR1 SNHLY, CDR2 FYNNEI. V lost 4 bases and J lost 7, with 17 bases in between. The CDR3 nucleotides read TGTGCCAGCAGTGGTTCGGTGGCACAGAAAAATTCACCCCTCCACTTT. Translation: CASSGSVAQKNSPLHF.